This TCR beta chain was recovered during a study of T cell responses to AZD1222 COVID-19 vaccine. As for the study in general: It was second doses at about 4 or about 12 weeks that were pooled. Study-wide points: Every sample of the repertoires postdated the peak T cell response. Clonal diversity may have been underestimated in mostly white British donors. Rises in breadth and depth of Spike-specific TCRs came after two AZD1222 doses.

V gave up 2 bases and J gave up 9 bases, with 22 bases separating them. Germline V gene sequence: CDR1 MNHEY, CDR2 SMNVEV (reference sequence). This CDR3 region has 16 residues. Of note for this clone: The antigen is undetermined.

The data were produced by immunoSEQ multiplex PCR, yet TCRdb's version contains in-frame clones alone and is incomplete. Seen here are roughly 130,000 clones, 91% observed once, and the top ten hold 2.8%. The genes are TRBV27 and TRBJ1-1; no definite D call. This receptor was obtained from an adult in good health. This sample comprised peripheral blood, obtained on day 0 of AZD1222 vaccination. CDR3 DNA: TGTGCCAGCAGTTTAGTTACGCCGGTCGGGGTGACCCAAGCTTTCTTT. It encodes CASSLVTPVGVTQAFF.